These T cell receptor beta chains were read from a single sample in a study of early T cells in non-severe SARS-CoV-2 infection. TCRdb called the 5' RACE reads again in MiXCR, with one record for every CDR3 protein. The table lists tens of thousands of distinct CDR3 sequences, roughly 5% of them singletons. Sequenced material: whole blood. Receptors originate from an adult who was a healthcare worker with PCR-confirmed SARS-CoV-2 infection or an uninfected control (not recorded which). The CDR3 runs from the conserved cysteine through the conserved F or W. A D gene is named only where the DNA matches it firmly. The size entry is marked missing in some rows and otherwise reads once, few, many or a size class.

j_gene,d_gene,abundance,v_gene,CDR3nt,CDR3aa
TRBJ1-1,.,many,TRBV20-1,TGCAGTGCTAGTACTCCTCCGAGGGGAGCTTTCTTT,CSASTPPRGAFF
TRBJ2-3,.,few,TRBV24-1,TGTGCCACCAGCAAAGCCACAGATACGCAGTATTTT,CATSKATDTQYF
TRBJ2-7,.,many,TRBV7-8,TGTGCCAGCAGCTTTTCTGACCCCGAGTTCGAGCAGTACTTC,CASSFSDPEFEQYF
TRBJ1-5,.,many,TRBV7-9,TGTGCCAGCAGCTTAGCGGTGGTAAATCAGCCCCAGCATTTT,CASSLAVVNQPQHF
TRBJ2-7,TRBD2,many,TRBV18,TGTGCCAGCTCACCGACTAGCGGGGGAGGCTACGAGCAGTACTTC,CASSPTSGGGYEQYF
TRBJ2-3,.,.,TRBV3-1,TGTGCCAGCAGCCAGCGGGACAGTTTCTTTGCAGATACGCAGTATTTT,CASSQRDSFFADTQYF
TRBJ2-2,TRBD2,many,TRBV20-1,TGCAGTGCTAGAGATACGGTTCTAGCGGGGAACACCGGGGAGCTGTTTTTT,CSARDTVLAGNTGELFF
TRBJ1-2,.,few,TRBV2,TGTGCCAGCAAGGGGGTGGCCTATGGCTACACCTTC,CASKGVAYGYTF
TRBJ1-1,.,few,TRBV7-6,TGTGCCAGCACTTCCGTTCGCAACACTGAAGCTTTCTTT,CASTSVRNTEAFF
TRBJ2-3,TRBD2,many,TRBV5-6,TGTGCCAGTGCGACTAGCTCCGCAGATACGCAGTATTTT,CASATSSADTQYF
TRBJ2-7,.,many,TRBV6-6,TGTGCCAGCAGTTACCCGCTCGGGACAAGAGGGGGCGAGCAGTACTTC,CASSYPLGTRGGEQYF
TRBJ1-1,.,few,TRBV11-3,TGTGCCAGCAGCTTAGGGTGGTCCGGGATGAACACTGAAGCTTTCTTT,CASSLGWSGMNTEAFF
TRBJ2-1,.,.,TRBV7-2,TGTGCCAGCAGCCCTGAGTACAATGAGCAGTTCTTC,CASSPEYNEQFF
TRBJ1-1,.,.,TRBV6-2/TRBV6-3,TGTGCCAGCAGTTCAACCTACAGGGAGAGGGCCACTGAAGCTTTCTTT,CASSSTYRERATEAFF
TRBJ1-2,.,few,TRBV20-1,TGCAGTGCTACCTTTATAGGGAGGGGTGAGGGGTATGGCTACACCTTC,CSATFIGRGEGYGYTF
TRBJ1-6,TRBD1,few,TRBV7-6,TGTGCCAGCAGCTTAGGTCAGGGACAGGGGAATTCACCCCTCCACTTT,CASSLGQGQGNSPLHF
TRBJ2-5,.,medium-sized,TRBV11-2,TGTGCCAGCAGCTTAGGACAGCAAGAGACCCAGTACTTC,CASSLGQQETQYF
TRBJ1-4,.,few,TRBV20-1,TGCAGTGCTAGAGATCTCCACGAAAAACTGTTTTTT,CSARDLHEKLFF
TRBJ1-1,TRBD1,many,TRBV2,TGTGCCAGCGCCAGGGGACAGCCCCTTGGTACTGAAGCTTTCTTT,CASARGQPLGTEAFF
TRBJ2-2,.,.,TRBV28,TGTGCCAGCAGTCCAGACATCTTTACAACAGGGTTCACCGGGGAGCTGTTTTTT,CASSPDIFTTGFTGELFF
TRBJ1-1,.,many,TRBV6-1,TGTGCCAGCAGTGAAGGCGAAGGTTTGAACACTGAAGCTTTCTTT,CASSEGEGLNTEAFF
TRBJ2-1,TRBD2,many,TRBV12-3/TRBV12-4,TGTGCCAGCAGTCGACGACTAGCGGGAGTCAATGAGCAGTTCTTC,CASSRRLAGVNEQFF
TRBJ1-6,.,many,TRBV11-2,TGTGCCAGCAGCTTGGAAGATCTGGGAAAATCACCCCTCCACTTT,CASSLEDLGKSPLHF
TRBJ2-1,.,many,TRBV12-3/TRBV12-4,TGTGCCAGCAGGGATCTAAATGAGCAGTTCTTC,CASRDLNEQFF
TRBJ2-1,.,.,TRBV20-1,TGCAGTGCTAGCGGGGATTCCTACAATGAGCAGTTCTTC,CSASGDSYNEQFF
TRBJ1-6,.,.,TRBV14,TGTGCCAGCAGCCAAGGGCTGTCCAATTCACCCCTCCACTTT,CASSQGLSNSPLHF
TRBJ1-2,TRBD1,.,TRBV20-1,TGCAATGCTAAACTCACAGGGGATGGCTACACCTTC,CNAKLTGDGYTF
TRBJ1-5,.,many,TRBV30,TGTGCCTGGAGTGTACGGCAGGGAGGCCAGCCCCAGCATTTT,CAWSVRQGGQPQHF
TRBJ2-7,TRBD2,many,TRBV12-3/TRBV12-4,TGTGCCAGCAGAGCGCCGGGAGGCGAGCAGTACTTC,CASRAPGGEQYF
TRBJ1-1,.,few,TRBV7-2,TGTGCCATAGTTGGCGGGCACACTGAAGCTTTCTTT,CAIVGGHTEAFF
TRBJ2-3,.,medium-sized,TRBV7-8,TGTGCCAGCAGCCGTAGCGCAGATACGCAGTATTTT,CASSRSADTQYF
TRBJ1-1,TRBD1,few,TRBV16,TGTGCCAGCAGCGGTGGTATAGACAGGGGGCGAAACACTGAAGCTTTCTTT,CASSGGIDRGRNTEAFF
TRBJ2-6,.,many,TRBV29-1,TGCAGCGTTGCGGGCAGTTTTAGCTCTGGGGCCAACGTCCTGACTTTC,CSVAGSFSSGANVLTF
TRBJ1-3,.,.,TRBV20-1,TGCAGTGCTAGCCAGGGAGCAGGCGGAAACACCATATATTTT,CSASQGAGGNTIYF